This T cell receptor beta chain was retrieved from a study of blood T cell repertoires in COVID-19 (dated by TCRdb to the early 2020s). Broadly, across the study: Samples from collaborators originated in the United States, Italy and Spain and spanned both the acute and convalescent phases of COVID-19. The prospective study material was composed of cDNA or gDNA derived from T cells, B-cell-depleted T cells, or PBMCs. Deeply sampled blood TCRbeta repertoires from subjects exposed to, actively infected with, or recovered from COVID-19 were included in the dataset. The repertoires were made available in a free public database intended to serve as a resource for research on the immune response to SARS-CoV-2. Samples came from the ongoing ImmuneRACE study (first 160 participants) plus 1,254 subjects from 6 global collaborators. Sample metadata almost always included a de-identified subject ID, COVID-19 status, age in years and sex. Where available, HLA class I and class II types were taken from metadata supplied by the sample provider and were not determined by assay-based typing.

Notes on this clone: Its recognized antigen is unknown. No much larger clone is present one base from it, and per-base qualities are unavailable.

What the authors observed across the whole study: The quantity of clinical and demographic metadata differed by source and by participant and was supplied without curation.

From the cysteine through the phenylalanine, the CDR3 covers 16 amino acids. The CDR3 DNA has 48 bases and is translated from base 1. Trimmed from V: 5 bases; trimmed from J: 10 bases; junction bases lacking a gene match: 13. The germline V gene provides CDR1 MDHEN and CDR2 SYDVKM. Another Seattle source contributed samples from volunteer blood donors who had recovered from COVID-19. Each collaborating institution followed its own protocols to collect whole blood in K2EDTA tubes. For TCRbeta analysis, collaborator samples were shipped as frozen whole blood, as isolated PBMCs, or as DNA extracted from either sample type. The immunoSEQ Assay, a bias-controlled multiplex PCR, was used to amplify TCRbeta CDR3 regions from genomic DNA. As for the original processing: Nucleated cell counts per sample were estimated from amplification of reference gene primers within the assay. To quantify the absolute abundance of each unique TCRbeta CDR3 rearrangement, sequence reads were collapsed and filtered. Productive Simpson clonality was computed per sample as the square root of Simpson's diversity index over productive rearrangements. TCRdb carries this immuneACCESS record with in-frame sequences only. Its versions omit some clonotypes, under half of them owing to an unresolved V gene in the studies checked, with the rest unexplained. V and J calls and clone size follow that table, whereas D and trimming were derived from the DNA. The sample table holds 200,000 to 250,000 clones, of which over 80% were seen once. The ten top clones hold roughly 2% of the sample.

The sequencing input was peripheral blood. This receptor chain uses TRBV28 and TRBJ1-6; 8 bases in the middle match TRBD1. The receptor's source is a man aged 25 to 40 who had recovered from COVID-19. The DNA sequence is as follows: TGTGCCAGCAGTGGGGCCCTGACAGGGGAAGGCTCACCCCTCCACTTT. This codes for CASSGALTGEGSPLHF.